This entry is about one T cell receptor (beta chain). Time point of the sample: after neoadjuvant nivolumab, at surgical resection. Patients had HPV-negative, locally advanced oral cavity squamous cell carcinoma. This entry belongs to a study of neoadjuvant anti-PD-1 for oral cavity cancer. This CDR3 is 16 amino acids long. Trimming pared 4 bases from V and 3 bases from J, leaving 18 bases between. Germline V lookup: CDR1 SGHRS, CDR2 YFSETQ. Libraries were prepared by immunoSEQ multiplex PCR; TCRdb keeps only in-frame clonotypes and omits some of them. The sample lists 6,500 to 10,000 clones, approximately 66% seen once, with approximately 2.9% in the top ten.

This clonotype was obtained from a person between 35 and 79 years old with oral cavity squamous cell carcinoma. The chain carries TRBV5-1 and TRBJ2-3; D is possibly TRBD1 (7 bases). Specimen: PBMCs, collected after nivolumab (anti-PD-1) treatment. In DNA form, the CDR3 reads TGCGCCAGCAGCCTGGCCCCGCAGGGGGGTACAGATACGCAGTATTTT. Translation: CASSLAPQGGTDTQYF.